The rows below give T cell receptor beta chains drawn from one sample of a study of blood T cell repertoires in COVID-19. Clones were sequenced by immunoSEQ multiplex PCR, and TCRdb holds only the in-frame ones, with some missing. The sample holds roughly 200,000 clones, roughly 84% seen once. The sequenced sample was peripheral blood. The receptors were sampled from a man aged 40-55 years with acute or convalescent COVID-19. Both conserved end residues are part of each CDR3. The D gene is left open where the match is weak. The size entry is marked missing in some rows and otherwise reads once, few, many or a size class.

TRBJ2-1,TRBV29-1,TRBD1,-,TGCAGCATTCTGGCAACTGGGACAGCCGCCTACAATGAGCAGTTCTTC,CSILATGTAAYNEQFF
TRBJ1-5,TRBV27,-,-,TGTGCCAGCAGTTCAACAACTATCAGTCCCCAGCATTTT,CASSSTTISPQHF
TRBJ2-1,TRBV20-1,-,-,TGCAGTGCTAGTTATAGGGGGAATGAGCAGTTCTTC,CSASYRGNEQFF
TRBJ1-5,TRBV6-1,-,-,TGTGCCAGCAGTGAAGCAAGCAGGAGGCAGCCCCAGCATTTT,CASSEASRRQPQHF
TRBJ2-7,TRBV3-1/TRBV3-2,TRBD2,-,TGTGCCAGCAGCCAGGCGGACGGGAGGATCTACGAGCAGTACTTC,CASSQADGRIYEQYF
TRBJ2-3,TRBV19,TRBD2,-,TGTGCCAGTGGGACTAGCGGGACCTCAGATACGCAGTATTTT,CASGTSGTSDTQYF
TRBJ2-5,TRBV5-1,TRBD1,-,TGCGCCAGCAGAACCGGGACAGATCAAGAGACCCAGTACTTC,CASRTGTDQETQYF
TRBJ2-6,TRBV5-5,-,-,TGTGCCAGCAGCTTGCCAGAGGCAGCCAACGTCCTGACTTTC,CASSLPEAANVLTF
TRBJ2-3,TRBV3-1/TRBV3-2,-,once,TGTGCCAGCAGTCCCCTCCGGGAGCCCCCAGATACGCAGTATTTT,CASSPLREPPDTQYF
TRBJ2-2,TRBV25-1,-,-,TGTGCCAGCAGTGCCCTGGCAGGCACCGGGGAGCTGTTTTTT,CASSALAGTGELFF
TRBJ2-7,TRBV4-3,-,-,TGCGCCAGCAGCCAAGATCTCGACAGCTCCTACGAGCAGTACTTC,CASSQDLDSSYEQYF